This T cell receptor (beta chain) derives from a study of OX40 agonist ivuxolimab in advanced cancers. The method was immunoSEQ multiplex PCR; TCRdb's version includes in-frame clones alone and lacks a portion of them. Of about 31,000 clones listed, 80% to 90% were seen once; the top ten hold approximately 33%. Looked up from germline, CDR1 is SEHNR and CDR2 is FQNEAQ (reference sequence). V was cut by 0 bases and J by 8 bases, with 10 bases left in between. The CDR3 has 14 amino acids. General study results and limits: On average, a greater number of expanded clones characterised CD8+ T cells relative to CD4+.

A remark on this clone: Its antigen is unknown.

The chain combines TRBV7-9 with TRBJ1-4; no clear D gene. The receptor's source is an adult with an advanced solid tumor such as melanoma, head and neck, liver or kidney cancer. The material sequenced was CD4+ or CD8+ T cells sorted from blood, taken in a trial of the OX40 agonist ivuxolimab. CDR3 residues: CASSLAAGREKLFF. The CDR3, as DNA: TGTGCCAGCAGCTTAGCGGCAGGTCGGGAAAAACTGTTTTTT.